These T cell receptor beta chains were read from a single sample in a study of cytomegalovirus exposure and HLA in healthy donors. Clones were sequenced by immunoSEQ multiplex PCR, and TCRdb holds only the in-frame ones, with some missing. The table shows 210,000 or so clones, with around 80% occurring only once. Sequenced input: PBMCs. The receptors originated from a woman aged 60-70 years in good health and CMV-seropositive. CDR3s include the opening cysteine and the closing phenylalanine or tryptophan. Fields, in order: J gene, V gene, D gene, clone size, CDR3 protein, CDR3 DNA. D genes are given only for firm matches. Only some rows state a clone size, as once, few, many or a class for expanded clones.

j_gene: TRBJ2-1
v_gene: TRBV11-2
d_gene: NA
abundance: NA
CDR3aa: CASSLSPGQEQFF
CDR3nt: TGTGCCAGCAGCCTTTCGCCGGGACAAGAGCAGTTCTTC

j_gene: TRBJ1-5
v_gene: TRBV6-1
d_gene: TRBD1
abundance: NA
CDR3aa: CASSAMDRPFGQPQHF
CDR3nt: TGTGCCAGCAGTGCTATGGACAGGCCATTCGGTCAGCCCCAGCATTTT

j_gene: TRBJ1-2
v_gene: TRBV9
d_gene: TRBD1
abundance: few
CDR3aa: CASSVLTGPEGYTF
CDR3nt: TGTGCCAGCAGCGTATTGACAGGGCCGGAAGGCTACACCTTC

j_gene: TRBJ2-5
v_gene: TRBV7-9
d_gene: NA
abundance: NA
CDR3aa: CASSLGGEETQYF
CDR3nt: TGTGCCAGCAGCTTAGGTGGGGAGGAGACCCAGTACTTC

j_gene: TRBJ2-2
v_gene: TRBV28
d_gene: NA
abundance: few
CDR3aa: CASCTNTGELFF
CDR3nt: TGTGCCAGCTGTACGAACACCGGGGAGCTGTTTTTT

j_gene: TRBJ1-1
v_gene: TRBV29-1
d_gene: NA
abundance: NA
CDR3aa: CSVVGDWAEAFF
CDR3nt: TGCAGCGTTGTAGGGGATTGGGCTGAAGCTTTCTTT

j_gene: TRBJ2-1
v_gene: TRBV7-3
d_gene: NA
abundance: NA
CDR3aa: CASSPSGTYNEQFF
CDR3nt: TGTGCCAGCAGCCCTTCCGGGACCTACAATGAGCAGTTCTTC

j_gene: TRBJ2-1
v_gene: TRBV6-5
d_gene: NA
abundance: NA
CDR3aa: CASAARLKNNEQFF
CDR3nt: TGTGCCAGCGCCGCGAGGCTTAAAAACAATGAGCAGTTCTTC

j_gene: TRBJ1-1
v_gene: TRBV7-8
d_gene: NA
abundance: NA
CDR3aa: CASSLALGAEAFF
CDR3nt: TGTGCCAGCAGCTTAGCTCTAGGAGCTGAAGCTTTCTTT

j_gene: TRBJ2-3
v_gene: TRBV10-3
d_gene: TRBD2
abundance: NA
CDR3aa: CAISDERGAPDTQYF
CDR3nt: TGTGCCATCAGTGATGAGCGGGGTGCCCCAGATACGCAGTATTTT

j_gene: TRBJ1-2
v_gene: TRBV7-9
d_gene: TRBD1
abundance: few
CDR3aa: CASSLEGAGNLYGYTF
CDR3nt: TGTGCCAGCAGCTTAGAGGGGGCTGGTAATCTGTATGGCTACACCTTC

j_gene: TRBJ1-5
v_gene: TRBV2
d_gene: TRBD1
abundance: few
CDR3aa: CASRGQSNQPQHF
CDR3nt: TGTGCCAGCAGGGGACAGAGCAATCAGCCCCAGCATTTT

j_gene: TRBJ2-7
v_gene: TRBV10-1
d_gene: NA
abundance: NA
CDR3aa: CASSDSAAQSSYEQYF
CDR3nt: TGCGCCAGCAGTGATTCTGCGGCTCAGTCTTCCTACGAGCAGTACTTC

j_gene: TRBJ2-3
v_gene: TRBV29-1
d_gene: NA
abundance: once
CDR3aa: CSVGASGRPRDTQYF
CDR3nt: TGCAGCGTTGGTGCCAGCGGACGGCCTCGAGATACGCAGTATTTT

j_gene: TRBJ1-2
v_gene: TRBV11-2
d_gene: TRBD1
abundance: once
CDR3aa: CASSLISGTANYGYTF
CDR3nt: TGTGCCAGCAGCCTCATCTCTGGGACAGCTAACTATGGCTACACCTTC

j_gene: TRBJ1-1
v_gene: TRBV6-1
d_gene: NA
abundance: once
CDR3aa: CASSALVQAEAFF
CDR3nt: TGTGCCAGCAGTGCCTTGGTTCAGGCCGAAGCTTTCTTT

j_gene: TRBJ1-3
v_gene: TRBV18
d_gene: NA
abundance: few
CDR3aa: CASSPNSGGSVDTIYF
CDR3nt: TGTGCCAGCTCACCGAACTCTGGGGGGTCTGTGGACACCATATATTTT

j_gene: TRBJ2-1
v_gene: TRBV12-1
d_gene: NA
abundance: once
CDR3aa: CASSSSGLAGGGNEQFF
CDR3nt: TGTGCCAGCAGCTCCTCGGGACTAGCGGGAGGGGGTAATGAGCAGTTCTTC

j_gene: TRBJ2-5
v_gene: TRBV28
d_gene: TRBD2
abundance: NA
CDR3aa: CASKSASGGQETQYF
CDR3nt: TGTGCCAGCAAAAGTGCTAGCGGGGGACAAGAGACCCAGTACTTC

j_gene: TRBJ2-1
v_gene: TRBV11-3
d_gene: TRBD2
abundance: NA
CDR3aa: CASSLGLAGGQFDNEQFF
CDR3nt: TGTGCCAGCAGCTTGGGACTAGCGGGGGGGCAGTTCGACAATGAGCAGTTCTTC

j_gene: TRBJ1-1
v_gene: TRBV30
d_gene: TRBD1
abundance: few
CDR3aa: CAWMGQPNTEAFF
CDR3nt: TGTGCCTGGATGGGACAGCCAAACACTGAAGCTTTCTTT

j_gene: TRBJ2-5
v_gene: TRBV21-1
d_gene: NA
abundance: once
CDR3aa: CASSTLAGVESETQYF
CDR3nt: TGTGCCAGCAGCACTTTAGCGGGGGTCGAGTCAGAGACCCAGTACTTC

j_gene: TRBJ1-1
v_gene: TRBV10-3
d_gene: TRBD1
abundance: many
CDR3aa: CAISESQGVNTEAFF
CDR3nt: TGTGCCATCAGTGAGTCTCAGGGGGTGAACACTGAAGCTTTCTTT

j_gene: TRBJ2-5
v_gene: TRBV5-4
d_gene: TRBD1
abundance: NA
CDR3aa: CASSTPGQGGETQYF
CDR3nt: TGTGCCAGCAGCACCCCGGGACAGGGGGGAGAGACCCAGTACTTC

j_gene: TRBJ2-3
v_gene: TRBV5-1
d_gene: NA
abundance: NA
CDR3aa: CASRPAQGTDTQYF
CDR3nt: TGCGCCAGCAGGCCCGCACAGGGCACAGATACGCAGTATTTT

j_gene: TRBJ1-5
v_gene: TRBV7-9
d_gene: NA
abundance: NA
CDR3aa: CASSLGRQVREPQHF
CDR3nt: TGTGCCAGCAGCTTAGGGAGGCAGGTCCGTGAGCCCCAGCATTTT

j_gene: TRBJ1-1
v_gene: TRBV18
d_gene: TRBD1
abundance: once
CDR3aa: CASSEQGSNTEAFF
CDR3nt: TGTGCCAGCTCGGAACAGGGGTCGAACACTGAAGCTTTCTTT

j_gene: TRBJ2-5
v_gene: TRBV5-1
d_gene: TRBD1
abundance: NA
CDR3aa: CASSSAGTAQETQYF
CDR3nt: TGCGCCAGCAGCTCAGCCGGGACAGCCCAAGAGACCCAGTACTTC

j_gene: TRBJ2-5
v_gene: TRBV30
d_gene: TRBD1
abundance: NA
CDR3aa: CAWSGTGMQTQYF
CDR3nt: TGTGCCTGGAGTGGGACAGGAATGCAGACCCAGTACTTC

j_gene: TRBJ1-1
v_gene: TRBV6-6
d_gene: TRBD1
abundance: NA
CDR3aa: CASSLGQGNTEAFF
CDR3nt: TGTGCCAGCAGTCTAGGACAGGGGAACACTGAAGCTTTCTTT

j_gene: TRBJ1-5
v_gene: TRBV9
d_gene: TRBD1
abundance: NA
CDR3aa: CASSSGTGVNQPQHF
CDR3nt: TGTGCCAGCAGCTCCGGGACAGGGGTTAATCAGCCCCAGCATTTT

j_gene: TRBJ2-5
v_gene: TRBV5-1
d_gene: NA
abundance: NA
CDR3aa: CASSRLSASKPETQYF
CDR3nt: TGCGCCAGCAGTCGTTTATCGGCTAGTAAACCAGAGACCCAGTACTTC

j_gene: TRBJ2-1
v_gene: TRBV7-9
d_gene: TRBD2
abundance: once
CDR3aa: CASSSLAEEQFF
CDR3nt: TGTGCCAGCAGCTCTCTAGCGGAAGAGCAGTTCTTC

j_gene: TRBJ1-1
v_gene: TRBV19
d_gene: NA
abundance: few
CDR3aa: CSLGCEAFF
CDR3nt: TGTTCTCTAGGTTGCGAGGCTTTCTTT

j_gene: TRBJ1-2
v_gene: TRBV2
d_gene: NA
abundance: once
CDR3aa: CASMDEGHSMGGYTF
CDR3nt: TGTGCCAGCATGGACGAGGGACATTCGATGGGTGGCTACACCTTC

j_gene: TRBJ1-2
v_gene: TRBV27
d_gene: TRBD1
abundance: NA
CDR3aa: CASRTTGGYGYTF
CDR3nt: TGTGCCAGCAGGACTACAGGGGGCTATGGCTACACCTTC

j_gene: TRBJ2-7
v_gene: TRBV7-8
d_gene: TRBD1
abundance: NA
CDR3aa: CASSLQGQGVYEQYF
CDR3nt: TGTGCCAGCAGCTTACAGGGACAGGGTGTCTACGAGCAGTACTTC

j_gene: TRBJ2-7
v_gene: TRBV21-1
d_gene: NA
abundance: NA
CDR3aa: CASSKDDDSLATTFSYEQYF
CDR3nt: TGTGCCAGCAGCAAAGATGACGACTCGTTAGCGACCACTTTCTCCTACGAGCAGTACTTC

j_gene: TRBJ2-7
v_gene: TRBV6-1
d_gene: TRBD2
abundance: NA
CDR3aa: CASRLAGGHHEQYF
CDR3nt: TGTGCCAGCAGGCTAGCGGGGGGGCACCACGAGCAGTACTTC

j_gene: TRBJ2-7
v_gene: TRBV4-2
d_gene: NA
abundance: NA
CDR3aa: CASSQDRGTPSPGQYF
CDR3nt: TGTGCCAGCAGCCAAGATAGGGGGACACCTTCCCCAGGGCAGTACTTC

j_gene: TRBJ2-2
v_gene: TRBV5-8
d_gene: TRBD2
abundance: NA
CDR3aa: CASSYDLTSGGSGELFF
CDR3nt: TGTGCCAGCAGCTACGATCTGACTAGCGGGGGCTCCGGGGAGCTGTTTTTT

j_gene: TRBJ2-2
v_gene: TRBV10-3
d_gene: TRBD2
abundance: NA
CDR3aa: CAISESTRRTSGVAGELFF
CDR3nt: TGTGCCATCAGTGAGTCGACCCGCCGGACTAGCGGGGTGGCCGGGGAGCTGTTTTTT

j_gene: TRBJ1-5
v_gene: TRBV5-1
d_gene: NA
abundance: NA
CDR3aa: CASPSRFSRGTFSRPQHF
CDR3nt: TGCGCCAGCCCCTCGCGTTTTTCCAGGGGAACCTTTAGCCGGCCCCAGCATTTT

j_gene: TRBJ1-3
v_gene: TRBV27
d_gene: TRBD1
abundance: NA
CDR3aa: CASSLLGTGIGNTIYF
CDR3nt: TGTGCCAGCAGTTTACTTGGGACAGGAATTGGAAACACCATATATTTT

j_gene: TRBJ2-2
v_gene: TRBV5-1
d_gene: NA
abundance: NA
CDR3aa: CASSGASSTGELFF
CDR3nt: TGCGCCAGCAGCGGGGCCAGTTCCACCGGGGAGCTGTTTTTT

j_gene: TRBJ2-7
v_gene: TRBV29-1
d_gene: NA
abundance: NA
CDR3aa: CSARQFSYEQYF
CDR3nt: TGCAGCGCTCGACAGTTCTCCTACGAGCAGTACTTC

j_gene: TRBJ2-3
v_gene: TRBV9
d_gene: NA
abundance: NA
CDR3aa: CASSVSRRGRPTDTQYF
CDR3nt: TGTGCCAGCAGCGTAAGCCGCAGGGGGAGGCCCACAGATACGCAGTATTTT

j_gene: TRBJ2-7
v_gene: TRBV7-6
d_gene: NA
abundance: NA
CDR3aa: CASSLTLRDEQYF
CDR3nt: TGTGCCAGCAGCTTAACCCTTCGGGACGAGCAGTACTTC

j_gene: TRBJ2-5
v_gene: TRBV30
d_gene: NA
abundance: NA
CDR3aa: CAWKFGGTAETQYF
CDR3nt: TGTGCCTGGAAGTTCGGAGGGACGGCGGAGACCCAGTACTTC

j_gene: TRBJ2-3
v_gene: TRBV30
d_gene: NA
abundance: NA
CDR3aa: CAWIAGSTDTQYF
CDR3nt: TGTGCCTGGATTGCGGGAAGCACAGATACGCAGTATTTT

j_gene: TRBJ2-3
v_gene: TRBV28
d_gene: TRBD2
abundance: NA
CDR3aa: CASSRAGAALTQYF
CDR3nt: TGTGCCAGCAGCCGAGCGGGGGCGGCGCTAACGCAGTATTTT

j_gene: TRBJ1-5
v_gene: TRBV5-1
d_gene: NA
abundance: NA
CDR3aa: CASSLDWGGNQPQHF
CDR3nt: TGCGCCAGCAGCTTGGATTGGGGGGGCAATCAGCCCCAGCATTTT

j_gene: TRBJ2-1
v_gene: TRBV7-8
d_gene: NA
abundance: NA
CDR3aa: CASSTYRGGSNEQFF
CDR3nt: TGTGCCAGCAGCACATACAGGGGGGGGTCCAATGAGCAGTTCTTC